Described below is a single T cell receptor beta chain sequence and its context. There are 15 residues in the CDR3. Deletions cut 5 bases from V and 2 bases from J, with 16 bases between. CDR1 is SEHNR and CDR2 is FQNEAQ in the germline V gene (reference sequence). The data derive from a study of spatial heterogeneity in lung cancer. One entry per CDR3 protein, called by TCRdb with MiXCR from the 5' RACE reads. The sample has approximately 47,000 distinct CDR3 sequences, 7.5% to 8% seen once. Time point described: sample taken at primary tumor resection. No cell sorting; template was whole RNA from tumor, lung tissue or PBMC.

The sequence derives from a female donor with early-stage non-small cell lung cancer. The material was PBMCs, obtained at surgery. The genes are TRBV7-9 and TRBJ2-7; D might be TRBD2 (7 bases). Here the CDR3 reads CASSTGEGGTYEQYF. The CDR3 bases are TGTGCCAGCAGCACCGGGGAGGGGGGAACCTACGAGCAGTACTTC.